This T cell receptor beta chain is drawn from a study of cytomegalovirus exposure and HLA in healthy donors. After removal of 4 bases from V and 9 bases from J, the junction contained 6 bases not matched to a gene. CDR3 length equals 15 residues. CDR1 is MNHEY, CDR2 SVGAGI, per germline. A word on this clone: Its antigen is unidentified.

Vbeta (60) and Jbeta (13) primers were used in the PCR. TCRdb keeps only in-frame clones here, not all; method: immunoSEQ multiplex PCR. The sample data list 100,000 to 150,000 clones. Notes on the study in general: Analyzed later, most CMV-associated TCR beta chains appeared HLA-restricted.

V usage is TRBV6-5 and J usage is TRBJ1-6; TRBD1 matches 10 bases. Input material: PBMCs. This clonotype was sampled from a man in his forties in good health and CMV-seronegative. This CDR3 is CASSSSGTGVSPLHF. In DNA, the CDR3 is TGTGCCAGCAGTTCTTCCGGGACAGGGGTTTCACCCCTCCACTTT.